These T cell receptor beta chains were read from a single sample in a study of T cells in tuberculosis. TCRdb's table, derived via immunoSEQ multiplex PCR, lists solely in-frame clones and lacks some. The sample holds more than 45,000 clones, roughly 90% seen once. Material for sequencing was CD1b-GMM tetramer-negative cells sorted from PBMCs. The receptor source for this set is an adult woman with latent tuberculosis. Each CDR3 is given with its conserved first and last residue. A D gene is named only where the DNA matches it firmly. Size is omitted from some rows. Given values are once, few, many or a class for expanded clones.

J gene: TRBJ2-5; clone size: .; V gene: TRBV10-3; D gene: .; CDR3 protein: CAITDPGTGCQETQYF; CDR3 DNA: TGTGCCATCACAGATCCGGGTACCGGGTGTCAAGAGACCCAGTACTTC
J gene: TRBJ2-1; clone size: once; V gene: TRBV5-6; D gene: TRBD2; CDR3 protein: CASSPTSGGADEQFF; CDR3 DNA: TGTGCCAGCAGCCCGACTAGCGGGGGGGCAGATGAGCAGTTCTTC
J gene: TRBJ1-6; clone size: .; V gene: TRBV7-9; D gene: .; CDR3 protein: CASSSKGIGNSPLHF; CDR3 DNA: TGTGCCAGCAGCTCCAAGGGGATTGGTAATTCACCCCTCCACTTT
J gene: TRBJ1-2; clone size: .; V gene: TRBV23-1; D gene: TRBD1; CDR3 protein: CASSQLTQGQKRKNDYGYTF; CDR3 DNA: TGCGCCAGCAGTCAACTCACCCAGGGACAGAAGAGAAAAAATGACTATGGCTACACCTTC
J gene: TRBJ1-4; clone size: .; V gene: TRBV18; D gene: TRBD1; CDR3 protein: CASSPQTGNEKLFF; CDR3 DNA: TGTGCCAGCTCACCACAGACAGGGAATGAAAAACTGTTTTTT
J gene: TRBJ2-7; clone size: .; V gene: TRBV28; D gene: .; CDR3 protein: CASSPGLGERYYEQYF; CDR3 DNA: TGTGCCAGCAGCCCCGGACTGGGAGAAAGATACTACGAGCAGTACTTC
J gene: TRBJ2-1; clone size: .; V gene: TRBV20-1; D gene: .; CDR3 protein: CSARAYNEQFF; CDR3 DNA: TGCAGTGCTCGGGCCTACAATGAGCAGTTCTTC
J gene: TRBJ2-6; clone size: .; V gene: TRBV4-1; D gene: TRBD1; CDR3 protein: CASSPPPGQGFLGANVLTF; CDR3 DNA: TGCGCCAGCAGCCCTCCTCCGGGACAGGGGTTTTTAGGGGCCAACGTCCTGACTTTC
J gene: TRBJ1-5; clone size: .; V gene: TRBV7-2; D gene: .; CDR3 protein: CASSGDGNQPQHF; CDR3 DNA: TGTGCCAGCTCAGGGGATGGCAATCAGCCCCAGCATTTT
J gene: TRBJ1-4; clone size: once; V gene: TRBV15; D gene: TRBD1; CDR3 protein: CATSRGEEETGSEKLFF; CDR3 DNA: TGTGCCACCAGCAGAGGGGAGGAGGAGACAGGGAGCGAAAAACTGTTTTTT
J gene: TRBJ1-3; clone size: .; V gene: TRBV29-1; D gene: TRBD1; CDR3 protein: CSAQDRLSGNTIYF; CDR3 DNA: TGCAGCGCCCAGGACAGGCTCTCTGGAAACACCATATATTTT
J gene: TRBJ2-7; clone size: .; V gene: TRBV7-2; D gene: .; CDR3 protein: CASSPQGPHGEQYF; CDR3 DNA: TGTGCCAGCAGCCCCCAGGGGCCTCATGGGGAGCAGTACTTC
J gene: TRBJ2-4; clone size: .; V gene: TRBV6-1; D gene: .; CDR3 protein: CASSERADSGQYF; CDR3 DNA: TGTGCCAGCAGTGAACGGGCCGACTCGGGGCAGTACTTC